These 8 T cell receptor beta chains originate from one sample sequenced in a study of blood T cell repertoires in COVID-19. Repertoires were generated with immunoSEQ multiplex PCR, while TCRdb's copy carries only in-frame clones and drops some. The repertoire consists of approximately 310,000 clones, with 85% occurring once and the leading ten covering 1.5% to 2%. The sequencing input was PBMCs or T cells enriched from blood (not recorded which). The receptors here all came from a woman in her 30s who had been exposed to COVID-19.

The chain has TRBV27 and TRBJ1-1; D is uncertain. CDR3 length: 13 amino acids. V was pared by 8 bases and J by 6 bases, with 16 bases between. CDR1 is MNHEY and CDR2 is SMNVEV in the germline V gene (reference sequence). DNA of the CDR3: TGTGCCAGCTGGAATAGCCTGGTAGCTGAAGCTTTCTTT. Its translation: CASWNSLVAEAFF.

This rearrangement joins TRBV19 to TRBJ1-2; D is perhaps TRBD1 (6 bases). CDR1 is LNHDA, CDR2 SQIVND, per germline (reference sequence). This CDR3 is built from 14 residues. V lost 6 bases and J 2 bases, leaving 13 bases between the germline ends. The CDR3 spells CASRGGQGNYGYTF. As DNA, the CDR3 is TGTGCCAGTAGGGGCGGGCAGGGGAACTATGGCTACACCTTC.

This clone was counted only a few times. The chain joins TRBV10-3 to TRBJ1-2; 10 nucleotides line up with TRBD1. The trim removed 6 bases at V and 7 bases at J, leaving 8 bases unmatched. The CDR3 has 14 residues. The germline V gene encodes CDR1 ENHRY and CDR2 SYGVKD. In DNA, the CDR3 is TGTGCCATCAGCGCAGACAGGGGGCAAGTTGGCTACACCTTC. Residues: CAISADRGQVGYTF.

This chain joins TRBV19 and TRBJ2-7; TRBD1 aligns across 8 bases. The CDR3 spans 16 residues. V shed 5 bases, J shed 2 bases, and the junction held 11 bases outside the gene matches. Germline CDR1 and CDR2: LNHDA and SQIVND (reference sequence). Here the CDR3 reads CASSPYTGGDPYEQYF. DNA for the CDR3: TGTGCCAGTAGTCCTTATACAGGGGGAGACCCCTACGAGCAGTACTTC.

This clone came up once. This rearrangement joins TRBV19 to TRBJ1-5; 10 nucleotides line up with TRBD1. Trimming at V came to 10 bases and at J to 0 bases, leaving 6 bases not matched to a gene. The germline V gene has CDR1 LNHDA and CDR2 SQIVND (reference sequence). The CDR3 spans 15 residues. The CDR3 here is CATQGTGDSNQPQHF. In nucleotides, the CDR3 is TGTGCCACCCAGGGGACAGGGGATAGCAATCAGCCCCAGCATTTT.

This chain uses TRBV13 with TRBJ2-7; 7 bases are shared with TRBD1. The CDR3 loop spans 15 amino acids. Germline trimming cut 0 bases from V and 4 bases from J; bases unmatched to any gene: 6. Germline CDR1 is PRHDT and CDR2 is FYEKMQ (reference sequence). The CDR3 sequence is CASSLGGDSIYEQYF. The CDR3 DNA is TGTGCCAGCAGCTTAGGCGGGGACAGCATATACGAGCAGTACTTC.

The genes are TRBV7-6 and TRBJ1-4; 7 bases line up with TRBD1. CDR3 size: 15 residues. J was trimmed by 7 bases and V by 2 bases; bases with no gene match: 7. Germline assignment: CDR1 SGHVS and CDR2 FNYEAQ. The CDR3 sequence is CASSLTGAISEKLFF. The CDR3 DNA reads TGTGCCAGCAGCTTAACAGGGGCGATTAGTGAAAAACTGTTTTTT.

The chain couples TRBV6-5 to TRBJ1-2; no reliable D call. The germline CDR1 and CDR2 sequences are MNHEY and SVGAGI. The CDR3 totals 13 residues. Trimming left V 6 bases short and J 4 bases short, with 12 bases between. CDR3: CASSRTPGYGYTF. The CDR3 bases are TGTGCCAGCAGCCGGACTCCTGGCTATGGCTACACCTTC.